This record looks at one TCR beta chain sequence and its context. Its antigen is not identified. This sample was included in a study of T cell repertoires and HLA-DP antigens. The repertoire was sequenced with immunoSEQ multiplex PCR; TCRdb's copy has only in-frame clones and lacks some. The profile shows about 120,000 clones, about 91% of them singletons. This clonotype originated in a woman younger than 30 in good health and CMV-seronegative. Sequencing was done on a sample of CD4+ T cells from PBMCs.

CDR3 region: CASSTRGHSGANVLTF. As DNA, the CDR3 is TGTGCCAGCAGTACAAGGGGGCACTCTGGGGCCAACGTCCTGACTTTC. The genes are TRBV28 and TRBJ2-6; 7 nucleotides agree with TRBD1. Germline V gene lookup returns CDR1 MDHEN and CDR2 SYDVKM. The CDR3 is 16 residues long. The V gene end was trimmed by 5 bases and the J gene end by 0 bases; junction bases not matched to a gene: 4.